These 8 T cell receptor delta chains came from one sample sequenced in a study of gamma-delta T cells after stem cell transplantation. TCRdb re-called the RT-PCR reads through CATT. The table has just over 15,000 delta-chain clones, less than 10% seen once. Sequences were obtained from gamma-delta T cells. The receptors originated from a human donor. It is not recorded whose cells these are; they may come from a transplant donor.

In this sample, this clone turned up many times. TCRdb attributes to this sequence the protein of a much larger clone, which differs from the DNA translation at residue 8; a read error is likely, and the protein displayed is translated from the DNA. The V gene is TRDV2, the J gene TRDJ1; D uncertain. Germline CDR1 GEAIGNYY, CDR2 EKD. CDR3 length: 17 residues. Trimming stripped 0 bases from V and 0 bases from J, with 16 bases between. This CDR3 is CACDTVEGTLYTDKLIF. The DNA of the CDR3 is TGTGCCTGTGACACCGTGGAGGGTACGTTGTACACCGATAAACTCATCTTT.

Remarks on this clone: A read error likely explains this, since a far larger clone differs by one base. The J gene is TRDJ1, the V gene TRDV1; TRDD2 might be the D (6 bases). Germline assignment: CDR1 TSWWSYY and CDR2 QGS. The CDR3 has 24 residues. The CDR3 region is CAIGKALYPTWGVVMKLAARKLIF. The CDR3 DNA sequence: TGTGCTATTGGGAAGGCCCTATATCCTACTTGGGGAGTCGTCATGAAGTTGGCAGCGAGGAAACTCATCTTT.

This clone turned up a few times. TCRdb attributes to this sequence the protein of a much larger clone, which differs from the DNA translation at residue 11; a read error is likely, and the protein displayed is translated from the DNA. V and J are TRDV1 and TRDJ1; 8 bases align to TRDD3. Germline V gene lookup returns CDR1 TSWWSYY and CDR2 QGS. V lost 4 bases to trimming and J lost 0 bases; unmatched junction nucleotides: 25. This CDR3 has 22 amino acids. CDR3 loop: CALGAPPMWGMRHFLYTDKLIF. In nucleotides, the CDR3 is TGTGCTCTTGGGGCTCCTCCTATGTGGGGGATGCGACACTTTTTGTACACCGATAAACTCATCTTT.

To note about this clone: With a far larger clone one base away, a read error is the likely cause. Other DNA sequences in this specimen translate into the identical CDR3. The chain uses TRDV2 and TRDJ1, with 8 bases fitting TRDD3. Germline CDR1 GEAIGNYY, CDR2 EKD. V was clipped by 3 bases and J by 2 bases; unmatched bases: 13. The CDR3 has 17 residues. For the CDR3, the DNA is TGTGCCTGTGACGCAGTACTGGGGGCTCCGTATACCGATAAACTCATCTTT. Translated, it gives CACDAVLGAPYTDKLIF.

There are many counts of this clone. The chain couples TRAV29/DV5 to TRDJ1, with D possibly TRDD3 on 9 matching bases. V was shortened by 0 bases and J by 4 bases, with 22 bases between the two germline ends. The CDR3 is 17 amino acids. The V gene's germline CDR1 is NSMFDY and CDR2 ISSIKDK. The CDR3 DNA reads TGTGCAGCAAGCGCTTCCTACGGCGGGGATACGGGCGATAAACTCATCTTT. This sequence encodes CAASASYGGDTGDKLIF.

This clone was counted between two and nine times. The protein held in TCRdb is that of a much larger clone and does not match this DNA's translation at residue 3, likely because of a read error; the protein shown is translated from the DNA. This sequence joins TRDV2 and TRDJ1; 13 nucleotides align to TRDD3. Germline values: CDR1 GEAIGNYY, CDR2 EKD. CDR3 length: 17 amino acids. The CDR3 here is CARDTLLGDTQTDKLIF. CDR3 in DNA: TGTGCCCGTGACACCTTACTGGGGGATACGCAAACCGATAAACTCATCTTT.

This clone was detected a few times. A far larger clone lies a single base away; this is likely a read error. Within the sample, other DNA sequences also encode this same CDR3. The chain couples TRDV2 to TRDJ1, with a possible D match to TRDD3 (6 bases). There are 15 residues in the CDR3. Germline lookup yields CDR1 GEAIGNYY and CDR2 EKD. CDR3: CACDKLGPNTDKLIF. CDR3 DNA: TGTGCCTGTGACAAGCTGGGGCCAAACACTGATAAACTCATCTTT.

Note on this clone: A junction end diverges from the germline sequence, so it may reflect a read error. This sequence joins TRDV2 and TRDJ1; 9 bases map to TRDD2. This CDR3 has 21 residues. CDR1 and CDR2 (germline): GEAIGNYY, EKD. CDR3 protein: CACDTLRCSLPTGLYTAKLIF. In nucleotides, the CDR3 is TGTGCCTGTGACACTCTCCGCTGTTCCCTTCCTACTGGTCTCTACACCGCTAAACTCATCTTT.